These 16 T cell receptor beta chains were sequenced from one sample in a study of OX40 agonist ivuxolimab in advanced cancers. The data were produced by immunoSEQ multiplex PCR, yet TCRdb's version contains in-frame clones alone and is incomplete. The profile shows some 58,000 clones, roughly 87% of them singletons. This material consisted of CD4+ or CD8+ T cells sorted from blood, taken in a trial of the OX40 agonist ivuxolimab. The receptors here all came from an adult with an advanced solid tumor such as melanoma, head and neck, liver or kidney cancer.

The chain employs TRBV11-2 and TRBJ2-7; 13 bases fit TRBD2. CDR1 and CDR2 (germline): SGHAT, FQNNGV. The length of the CDR3 is 17 residues. The V segment lost 0 bases and the J segment 3 bases; nucleotides outside the gene matches: 5. CDR3 coding DNA: TGTGCCAGCAGCTTAGACCTACTAGCGGGAGGGAGCTACGAGCAGTACTTC. This translates into CASSLDLLAGGSYEQYF.

The V gene is TRBV5-4, the J gene TRBJ2-3; 7 bases map to TRBD2. Trimming removed 0 bases from V and 1 base from J; junction bases left unmatched: 2. The germline V gene has CDR1 SGHNT and CDR2 YYREEE (reference sequence). This CDR3 region has 15 residues. Written as DNA, the CDR3 is TGTGCCAGCAGCTTGGACGCGGGAGGCACAGATACGCAGTATTTT. It codes for CASSLDAGGTDTQYF.

The chain uses TRBV5-1 and TRBJ2-5, with 8 bases fitting TRBD1. TRBJ2-7 explains the end of the DNA better; the J call may be wrong. From germline, CDR1 is SGHRS and CDR2 YFSETQ. The CDR3 has 14 amino acids. CDR3 in amino acids: CASSPGTGTYEQYF. As DNA, the CDR3 is TGCGCCAGCAGCCCGGGGACAGGTACCTACGAGCAGTACTTC.

V usage is TRBV28 and J usage is TRBJ2-7; a possible D gene is TRBD2 (6 bases). There are 15 residues in the CDR3. Trimming cost V 2 bases and J 4 bases, with 15 bases left between them. CDR1 is MDHEN and CDR2 is SYDVKM in the germline V gene. In DNA form, the CDR3 reads TGTGCCAGCAGTTTAGATGGCGGGATGGCTTACGAGCAGTACTTC. Translating it yields CASSLDGGMAYEQYF.

The chain is built from TRBV30 and TRBJ1-5; maybe TRBD1 (5 bases). CDR3 size: 15 residues. The V end was cut by 0 bases, the J end by 4 bases, with 13 bases between. Germline lookup yields CDR1 GTSNPN and CDR2 SVGIG (reference sequence). The CDR3 DNA is TGTGCCTGGAGTGTACGAGGGGCGAGAAATCAGCCCCAGCATTTT. Amino acids: CAWSVRGARNQPQHF.

V usage is TRBV5-5 and J usage is TRBJ1-2; 9 nucleotides match TRBD1. Germline V lookup: CDR1 SGHKS, CDR2 YYEKEE (reference sequence). The CDR3 sequence is 15 residues long. Trimming removed 2 bases from V and 4 bases from J; junction bases left unmatched: 6. CDR3 DNA sequence: TGTGCCAGCAGCTTACAGGACAGGGGTCTCTATGGCTACACCTTC. Translating it yields CASSLQDRGLYGYTF.

This clone showed up just a few times. The chain couples TRBV9 to TRBJ2-1; 8 nucleotides align to TRBD2. V gave up 4 bases and J gave up 4 bases; unmatched junction bases: 7. This CDR3 is built from 15 residues. Germline assignment: CDR1 SGDLS and CDR2 YYNGEE. Here the CDR3 reads CASSYQAGVYNEQFF. CDR3 coding DNA: TGTGCCAGCAGCTACCAAGCGGGAGTTTACAATGAGCAGTTCTTC.

The rearrangement joins TRBV15 to TRBJ2-1, with TRBD2 identical over 8 bases. The length of the CDR3 is 14 residues. The junction had 1 base not matched to a gene; V was cut back by 3 bases and J by 3 bases. CDR1 LNHNV and CDR2 YYDKDF come from the germline V gene (reference sequence). This chain's CDR3 is CATSSTSGYNEQFF. The CDR3 DNA is TGTGCCACCAGCAGTACTAGCGGCTACAATGAGCAGTTCTTC.

The gene calls are TRBV15 and TRBJ1-1; no firm D call. V was pared by 5 bases and J by 1 base, with 14 bases between. CDR3 length equals 15 residues. Germline values: CDR1 LNHNV, CDR2 YYDKDF (reference sequence). The CDR3 DNA reads TGTGCCACCAGCGGTGACGGTTTGCAGAACACTGAAGCTTTCTTT. This codes for CATSGDGLQNTEAFF.

The chain joins TRBV10-1 to TRBJ2-5; TRBD1 is a possible D gene (6 bases). V was clipped by 7 bases and J by 2 bases, with 14 bases between them. Looked up from germline, CDR1 is WNHNN and CDR2 is SYGVQD (reference sequence). The CDR3 contains 14 residues. CDR3 region: CASIQRQEQETQYF. The CDR3 DNA reads TGCGCCAGCATCCAAAGACAGGAACAAGAGACCCAGTACTTC.

The chain uses TRBV14 and TRBJ1-4; 7 bases are a match to TRBD1. Germline V gives CDR1 SGHDN, CDR2 FVKESK. The CDR3 is 15 residues long. Trimming took 1 base from V and 7 from J; bases not matched to a gene: 6. CDR3 sequence (DNA): TGTGCCAGCAGCCAAGGGACAGGTTCTGGTGAAAAACTGTTTTTT. As protein: CASSQGTGSGEKLFF. The complete variable domain, with remaining parts taken from reference TRBV14 and TRBJ1-4, reads EAGVTQFPSHSVIEKGQTVTLRCDPISGHDNLYWYRRVMGKEIKFLLHFVKESKQDESGMPNNRFLAERTGGTYSTLKVQPAELEDSGVYFCASSQGTGSGEKLFFGSGTQLSVL.

The chain couples TRBV7-6 to TRBJ2-7, with D tentatively TRBD2 (6 bases). The CDR3 spans 14 residues. The germline V and J ends were trimmed by 5 bases and 7 bases, with 18 bases remaining between them. CDR1 is SGHVS, CDR2 FNYEAQ, per germline. The CDR3 nucleotides read TGTGCCAGCAGCCCCTCGACTAGTGGTTCTGAGCAGTACTTC. This translates into CASSPSTSGSEQYF.

The CDR3 nucleotides are TGTGCCAGCAGTGTGGCACGCCACCATGGCTACACCTTC. It encodes CASSVARHHGYTF. V is TRBV2 and J is TRBJ1-2; D is undetermined. The CDR3 sequence is 13 residues long. Germline V CDR1 and CDR2: SNHLY, FYNNEI. Trimming pared 4 bases from V and 6 bases from J, leaving 12 bases between.

V usage is TRBV6-5 and J usage is TRBJ2-7; D is unresolved. The CDR3 length is 14 residues. V lost 8 bases, J lost 0 bases, and 14 bases lay in between. Germline V gene sequence: CDR1 MNHEY, CDR2 SVGAGI. CDR3 DNA: TGTGCCAGCCTCGCCCCAGGCCGCTCCTACGAGCAGTACTTC. As protein: CASLAPGRSYEQYF.

The rearrangement links TRBV19 to TRBJ2-5, with TRBD1 identical over 7 bases. The length of the CDR3 is 12 residues. Losses at the gene ends were 7 bases for V and 3 bases for J; bases not matched to a gene: 2. The germline V gene has CDR1 LNHDA and CDR2 SQIVND (reference sequence). CDR3 DNA: TGTGCCAGTAAGGGACAGAAAGAGACCCAGTACTTC. It specifies CASKGQKETQYF.

The chain uses TRBV5-4 and TRBJ2-1; 11 bases are a match to TRBD2. With 3 bases clipped from V and 6 bases from J, the junction kept 8 bases outside the gene matches. Germline CDR1 SGHNT, CDR2 YYREEE (reference sequence). The CDR3 is 16 residues long. CDR3 DNA: TGTGCCAGCAGCTCGGGGGTTAGCGGGAGGGTCAATGAGCAGTTCTTC. Translation gives CASSSGVSGRVNEQFF.